These 23 T cell receptor beta chains originate from one sample sequenced in a study of blood T cell repertoires in COVID-19 (dated by TCRdb to 2020 to 2021). Libraries were built with the immunoSEQ multiplex PCR assay. TCRdb holds this immuneACCESS table with in-frame rearrangements only. Some clones are missing; in checked studies, unresolved V genes explain under half, and the rest has no known cause. The sample profile shows about 210,000 clones; around nine tenths of them were found once. Around 1.5% of the sample is in the top ten clones. Sequencing input: peripheral blood. The receptor set was obtained from a man in his late teens or twenties with active or convalescent COVID-19.

For this clone: This same CDR3 is encoded by further DNA sequences in the sample. The chain recombines TRBV19 with TRBJ2-5, with TRBD2 matching over 11 bases. CDR1 is LNHDA, CDR2 SQIVND, per germline (reference sequence). This CDR3 contains 17 residues. Trimming at V came to 1 base and at J to 2 bases, leaving 6 bases not matched to a gene. In DNA, the CDR3 is TGTGCCAGTAGTATAGGACTAGCGGGGCTAACACAAGAGACCCAGTACTTC. As protein: CASSIGLAGLTQETQYF.

The V gene is TRBV21-1, the J gene TRBJ1-5. TRBV21-1 is recorded as a pseudogene. This CDR3 is 15 amino acids long. The CDR3 nucleotides are TGTGCCAGCAGGGTGGATGGACCGGGAAGTCAGCCCCAGCATTTT. It translates to CASRVDGPGSQPQHF.

J is TRBJ2-7 and V is TRBV7-9, with a possible D match to TRBD2 (6 bases). Per germline, CDR1 SEHNR and CDR2 FQNEAQ (reference sequence). V was trimmed by 5 bases and J by 0 bases, leaving 11 bases between them. The CDR3 consists of 14 residues. The CDR3 sequence: CASSPRTTSYEQYF. The CDR3 DNA sequence: TGTGCCAGCAGCCCTCGGACTACCTCCTACGAGCAGTACTTC.

The genes are TRBV4-2 and TRBJ2-7, with 7 bases aligning to TRBD2. Germline V lookup: CDR1 LGHNA, CDR2 YNFKEQ. CDR3 length: 17 residues. V shed 2 bases, J shed 0 bases, and the junction held 10 bases outside the gene matches. The CDR3 nucleotides are TGTGCCAGCAGCCAAAGTCGGCTGCGGGAGAGCTCCTACGAGCAGTACTTC. Protein product: CASSQSRLRESSYEQYF.

The CDR3 sequence: CASSRKRSGTGGTYEQYF. The CDR3 DNA sequence: TGTGCCAGCAGCCGAAAACGATCCGGGACAGGGGGTACCTACGAGCAGTACTTC. J is TRBJ2-7 and V is TRBV7-9; 11 bases fit TRBD1. Germline V lookup: CDR1 SEHNR, CDR2 FQNEAQ (reference sequence). J lost 2 bases, V lost 5 bases, and 14 bases had no gene match. The CDR3 sequence is 18 residues long.

This rearrangement joins TRBV19 to TRBJ2-3, with 11 bases aligning to TRBD1. The CDR3 spans 15 residues. V was clipped by 3 bases and J by 4 bases; unmatched bases: 3. Germline values: CDR1 LNHDA, CDR2 SQIVND (reference sequence). The CDR3 DNA follows: TGTGCCAGTAGTATGAAGGGACAGGGGGCAGATACGCAGTATTTT. Encoded protein: CASSMKGQGADTQYF.

With respect to this clone: Other nucleotide sequences in the sample specify the same CDR3. The V and J genes are TRBV3-1 (or the pseudogene TRBV3-2) and TRBJ1-1; the D gene is possibly TRBD1 (5 bases). The CDR3 runs to 13 residues. Per the germline V gene, CDR1 is LGHDT and CDR2 is YNNKEL (reference sequence). Trimming took 4 bases from V and 5 from J, leaving 11 bases between them. For the CDR3, the DNA is TGTGCCAGCAGCCGGCGTCAGGGAACTGAAGCTTTCTTT. Amino acid sequence: CASSRRQGTEAFF.

The chain is built from TRBV7-2 and TRBJ1-2, with 11 bases matching TRBD1. The V gene's germline CDR1 is SGHTA and CDR2 FQGNSA. There are 16 residues in the CDR3. V lost 0 bases and J lost 7; bases outside the gene matches: 7. For the CDR3, the DNA is TGTGCCAGCAGCTTAGCACCGTGGACAGGGGGCAGTGGCTACACCTTC. It encodes CASSLAPWTGGSGYTF.

This chain links TRBV28 with TRBJ1-5, with unresolved D. Germline V gene data show CDR1 as MDHEN and CDR2 as SYDVKM. CDR3 length: 16 amino acids. V lost 2 bases to trimming and J lost 0 bases, with 11 bases between them. The CDR3 protein is CASSLLSFYSNQPQHF. DNA for the CDR3: TGTGCCAGCAGTTTACTTTCGTTCTATAGCAATCAGCCCCAGCATTTT.

This clone has just one count. The chain carries TRBV6-6 and TRBJ2-1; 10 bases match TRBD1. Germline lookup yields CDR1 MNHNY and CDR2 SVGAGI (reference sequence). Unmatched junction bases numbered 14, after V lost 10 bases and J lost 5 bases. The CDR3 length is 16 residues. As DNA, the CDR3 is TGTGCCACGGACCTTAAGACGGGACAGGGGAACAATGAGCAGTTCTTC. Protein sequence: CATDLKTGQGNNEQFF.

V and J are TRBV18 and TRBJ2-2; 7 nucleotides match TRBD1. CDR3 length: 14 residues. With V trimmed by 4 bases and J by 5 bases, 4 bases remained unmatched. The germline CDR1 and CDR2 sequences are KGHSH and LQKENI. Here the CDR3 reads CASSRDRVTGELFF. As DNA, the CDR3 is TGTGCCAGCTCACGTGACAGGGTAACCGGGGAGCTGTTTTTT.

For the CDR3, the DNA is TGTGCCAGCAGTCCTACAGGGACGGATACGCAGTATTTT. Encoded protein: CASSPTGTDTQYF. V and J are TRBV6-5 and TRBJ2-3; a weak D match, TRBD1 (6 bases). V lost 5 bases to trimming and J lost 6 bases, with 12 bases between them. The CDR3 consists of 13 residues. Germline V CDR1 and CDR2: MNHEY, SVGAGI.

V usage is TRBV5-1 and J usage is TRBJ2-7; D perhaps matches TRBD2 (6 bases). V gave up 5 bases and J gave up 6 bases, with 15 bases separating them. The germline V gene encodes CDR1 SGHRS and CDR2 YFSETQ. This CDR3 has 13 amino acids. This CDR3 is CASRREDVGEQYF. In DNA, the CDR3 is TGCGCCAGCAGGAGGGAGGACGTGGGCGAGCAGTACTTC.

V usage is TRBV5-4 and J usage is TRBJ2-2, with a weak D call TRBD1 (6 bases). The ends were cut back, 4 bases at V and 6 bases at J, with 10 bases in the middle. This CDR3 region has 13 residues. Germline assignment: CDR1 SGHNT and CDR2 YYREEE (reference sequence). CDR3 DNA: TGTGCCAGCAGCCTCAGGGGAGCCGGGGAGCTGTTTTTT. This encodes CASSLRGAGELFF.

The J gene is TRBJ1-1, the V gene TRBV5-1; TRBD1 agrees at 8 bases. CDR1 is SGHRS, CDR2 YFSETQ, per germline. The V segment lost 3 bases and the J segment 8 bases; nucleotides outside the gene matches: 9. The CDR3 loop spans 14 amino acids. The CDR3 here is CASSSDGQGSEAFF. CDR3 sequence (DNA): TGCGCCAGCAGCTCAGATGGACAGGGAAGCGAAGCTTTCTTT.

CDR3 loop: CASQRDRNQPQHF. CDR3 bases: TGTGCCAGCCAAAGGGACAGAAATCAGCCCCAGCATTTT. The V and J genes are TRBV12-3 or TRBV12-4 and TRBJ1-5; 7 bases align to TRBD1. This CDR3 has 13 amino acids. V lost 8 bases and J lost 4; bases outside the gene matches: 5.

V and J are TRBV18 and TRBJ1-3, with unresolved D. CDR3 length: 16 amino acids. Trimming shortened V by 4 bases and J by 0 bases, and 13 bases separated the two germline ends. The germline CDR1 and CDR2 sequences are KGHSH and LQKENI. The CDR3 spells CASSREQSTSGNTIYF. The DNA for the CDR3 is TGTGCCAGCTCACGCGAACAGAGTACCTCTGGAAACACCATATATTTT.

This rearrangement joins TRBV6-6 to TRBJ1-3; 10 nucleotides align to TRBD1. Trimming cost V 6 bases and J 1 base; bases outside gene matches: 12. There are 18 residues in the CDR3. Germline values: CDR1 MNHNY, CDR2 SVGAGI (reference sequence). This CDR3 is CASSRQGAKLVSGNTIYF. The CDR3 DNA sequence: TGTGCCAGCAGCCGACAGGGGGCGAAATTGGTTTCTGGAAACACCATATATTTT.

The CDR3: CARIQGTAGELFF. CDR3 coding DNA: TGTGCCAGGATACAGGGAACCGCCGGGGAGCTGTTTTTT. The genes are TRBV6-5 and TRBJ2-2, with D maybe TRBD1 (6 bases). The germline V gene has CDR1 MNHEY and CDR2 SVGAGI. The V end was cut by 9 bases, the J end by 6 bases, with 14 bases between. This CDR3 has 13 residues.

This clone was recorded only once. The chain uses TRBV7-9 and TRBJ2-3; D gene unclear. This CDR3 is 12 amino acids long. Germline-derived CDR1 and CDR2 are SEHNR and FQNEAQ (reference sequence). V lost 5 bases and J lost 4, with 7 bases in between. CDR3 bases: TGTGCCAGCAGCCCCCGTTCAGATACGCAGTATTTT. This sequence encodes CASSPRSDTQYF.

This clone was counted a single time. The V and J genes are TRBV19 and TRBJ2-2, with D maybe TRBD1 (5 bases). The CDR3 extends over 16 amino acids. V lost 3 bases, J lost 0 bases, and 11 bases lay in between. Germline V gene sequence: CDR1 LNHDA, CDR2 SQIVND (reference sequence). The CDR3 protein is CASSIGQGANTGELFF. The CDR3 DNA sequence: TGTGCCAGTAGTATTGGGCAGGGCGCGAACACCGGGGAGCTGTTTTTT.

J is TRBJ1-2 and V is TRBV28; 9 bases agree with TRBD1. This CDR3 has 15 residues. The V gene's germline CDR1 is MDHEN and CDR2 SYDVKM. J was trimmed by 6 bases and V by 6 bases; bases with no gene match: 11. Here the CDR3 reads CASRDRGFPLHGYTF. The CDR3 nucleotides are TGTGCCAGCAGAGACAGGGGGTTCCCGTTGCATGGCTACACCTTC.

V and J are TRBV18 and TRBJ2-7, with 10 bases lining up with TRBD2. There are 14 residues in the CDR3. After removal of 8 bases from V and 3 bases from J, the junction contained 7 bases not matched to a gene. The germline gives CDR1 KGHSH, CDR2 LQKENI. The CDR3 DNA is TGTGCCAGCCACCCTTCTAGCGGGAGCTACGAGCAGTACTTC. Protein: CASHPSSGSYEQYF.